These 27 T cell receptor beta chains were all obtained from the same sample, sequenced in a study of chemoradiotherapy in HPV16-positive cancers (dated by TCRdb to between 2021 and 2022). The receptor library was made with the immunoSEQ multiplex PCR assay. TCRdb obtained this table from immuneACCESS and retained in-frame rearrangements with V and J assigned. These tables miss some clones; where compared with another copy, unresolved V genes account for less than half of the shortfall, and the remainder is unexplained. This sample is represented by approximately 12,000 clones; roughly 78% of them were singletons. 2% to 2.5% of the sample is taken by the ten largest. Specimen collection occurred from a patient who underwent chemoradiotherapy. Receptor source: a human donor with HPV-associated anogenital cancer.

V usage is TRBV19 and J usage is TRBJ1-2; 7 nucleotides match TRBD1. V trimming: 1 base; J trimming: 8 bases; junction bases outside the gene matches: 7. Looked up from germline, CDR1 is LNHDA and CDR2 is SQIVND (reference sequence). The CDR3 extends over 14 amino acids. In DNA form, the CDR3 reads TGTGCCAGTAGTATAGCTGAGGGGGCTTGGGGCTACACCTTC. Translated, it gives CASSIAEGAWGYTF.

The chain combines TRBV5-6 with TRBJ1-1; TRBD1 matches 12 bases. Trimming cost V 4 bases and J 3 bases; bases outside gene matches: 7. The germline V gene has CDR1 SGHDT and CDR2 YYEEEE. This CDR3 comprises 16 residues. The CDR3 sequence is CASSGTGGEQDTEAFF. CDR3 nucleotides: TGTGCCAGCAGCGGGACAGGGGGCGAACAGGACACTGAAGCTTTCTTT.

This chain joins TRBV9 and TRBJ2-7, with unresolved D. The CDR3 covers 13 residues. Germline-derived CDR1 and CDR2 are SGDLS and YYNGEE. V lost 0 bases and J lost 1, with 5 bases in between. CDR3 sequence: CASSVDQSYEQYF. CDR3 nucleotides: TGTGCCAGCAGCGTAGATCAGTCCTACGAGCAGTACTTC.

V and J are TRBV11-2 and TRBJ2-1; 7 bases align to TRBD2. With 8 bases clipped from V and 4 bases from J, the junction kept 11 bases outside the gene matches. Germline CDR1 is SGHAT and CDR2 is FQNNGV. The CDR3 covers 15 residues. CDR3 DNA: TGTGCCAGCCGTAAGCCGGGGGGTCTTTACAATGAGCAGTTCTTC. It translates to CASRKPGGLYNEQFF.

The V and J genes are TRBV15 and TRBJ1-4; D is perhaps TRBD1 (6 bases). Trimming cost V 9 bases and J 4 bases, with 18 bases left between them. The CDR3 extends over 15 amino acids. The germline gives CDR1 LNHNV, CDR2 YYDKDF (reference sequence). Here the CDR3 DNA reads TGTGCCACTCAATACTCCGGGACACTTAATGAAAAACTGTTTTTT. The encoded protein is CATQYSGTLNEKLFF.

The V call is TRBV4-3, the J call TRBJ2-2, with 9 bases that match TRBD2. This CDR3 has 18 residues. Trimming took 0 bases from V and 7 from J; bases not matched to a gene: 12. CDR1 and CDR2 (germline): LGHNA, YSLEER. In DNA form, the CDR3 reads TGCGCCAGCAGCCAAGAAGCAAGCGGGGGGCGGGTATTCGGGGAGCTGTTTTTT. This translates into CASSQEASGGRVFGELFF.

CDR3 coding DNA: TGTGCCAGCAGCTCCCCCCTAGCGGGGGCTTACTCCGGGGAGCTGTTTTTT. Protein sequence: CASSSPLAGAYSGELFF. The gene calls are TRBV5-6 and TRBJ2-2; 10 nucleotides line up with TRBD2. With V trimmed by 3 bases and J by 6 bases, 11 bases remained unmatched. This CDR3 has 17 residues. The germline V gene has CDR1 SGHDT and CDR2 YYEEEE.

The rearrangement uses TRBV4-2 and TRBJ2-1; D is unresolved. Germline values: CDR1 LGHNA, CDR2 YNFKEQ. Trimming pared 4 bases from V and 6 bases from J, leaving 4 bases between. The CDR3 has 11 amino acids. Here the CDR3 DNA reads TGTGCCAGCAGCCGAGCCAATGAGCAGTTCTTC. It codes for CASSRANEQFF.

The chain links TRBV6-6 to TRBJ1-6; no clear D gene. This CDR3 contains 15 residues. Between the trimmed V and J ends, which lost 0 bases and 7 bases, there was a span of 10 bases. Germline V gives CDR1 MNHNY, CDR2 SVGAGI (reference sequence). The CDR3: CASSYSISVNSPLHF. In nucleotides, the CDR3 is TGTGCCAGCAGTTACTCGATCAGTGTGAATTCACCCCTCCACTTT.

The chain couples TRBV7-9 to TRBJ2-7; D possibly uses TRBD1 or TRBD2 (5 bases each). The V end lost 5 bases, the J end lost 2 bases, and 16 bases lay between the germline ends. The CDR3 extends over 15 amino acids. The germline V gene has CDR1 SEHNR and CDR2 FQNEAQ (reference sequence). The CDR3 protein is CASSPGEGSAYEQYF. CDR3 DNA: TGTGCCAGCAGCCCGGGTGAGGGGTCCGCCTACGAGCAGTACTTC.

This chain uses TRBV7-2 with TRBJ1-4; D unresolved. Germline loops: CDR1 SGHTA, CDR2 FQGNSA. Trimming removed 2 bases at V and 7 bases at J, with 8 bases between. This CDR3 has 13 amino acids. The CDR3 nucleotides are TGTGCCAGCAGCTTAAGGTCTGGTGAAAAACTGTTTTTT. This gives the protein CASSLRSGEKLFF. The full variable domain, its missing parts supplied by reference TRBV7-2 and TRBJ1-4, is GAGVSQSPSNKVTEKGKDVELRCDPISGHTALYWYRQSLGQGLEFLIYFQGNSAPDKSGLPSDRFSAERTGGSVSTLTIQRTQQEDSAVYLCASSLRSGEKLFFGSGTQLSVL.

This chain connects TRBV5-6 to TRBJ1-1; TRBD1 matches 12 bases. There are 15 residues in the CDR3. V shed 4 bases and J 6 bases; nucleotides not matched to a gene: 7. Germline V gives CDR1 SGHDT, CDR2 YYEEEE. The CDR3 DNA is TGTGCCAGCAGCCCCGGGACAGGGGGCGTCCCTGAAGCTTTCTTT. Its translation: CASSPGTGGVPEAFF.

The gene calls are TRBV19 and TRBJ2-1, with D uncertain. Germline assignment: CDR1 LNHDA and CDR2 SQIVND (reference sequence). Trimming removed 5 bases at V and 8 bases at J, with 22 bases between. The CDR3 sequence is 16 residues long. In nucleotides, the CDR3 is TGTGCCAGTAGTTCCTGGGTCGGCCCTAAGATGGATGAGCAGTTCTTC. Translated: CASSSWVGPKMDEQFF. Supplemented by reference TRBV19 and TRBJ2-1, the full variable domain reads DGGITQSPKYLFRKEGQNVTLSCEQNLNHDAMYWYRQDPGQGLRLIYYSQIVNDFQKGDIAEGYSVSREKKESFPLTVTSAQKNPTAFYLCASSSWVGPKMDEQFFGPGTRLTVL.

A remark on this clone: The junction differs from germline at one of its ends, possibly a read error. This chain uses TRBV6-1 with TRBJ1-2, with D possibly matching TRBD1 (6 bases). The germline V gene has CDR1 MNHNS and CDR2 SASEGT. The CDR3 spans 12 residues. The CDR3 DNA follows: TGTGCCAGCAGTGATCGACAGGTCTTATTCCTCTTC. Translated, it gives CASSDRQVLFLF.

A few counts support this clone. This chain connects TRBV29-1 to TRBJ1-2; tentative D call: TRBD1 (5 bases). CDR3 length: 13 residues. V lost 0 bases to trimming and J lost 4 bases, with 9 bases between them. Germline V CDR1 and CDR2: SQVTM, ANQGSEA. The CDR3 DNA follows: TGCAGCGTTGAAGAGACAGCCTCCTATGGCTACACCTTC. It specifies CSVEETASYGYTF.

The chain couples TRBV2 to TRBJ1-1; D may be TRBD1 (5 bases). CDR1 SNHLY and CDR2 FYNNEI come from the germline V gene. The CDR3 consists of 13 residues. Trimming stripped 7 bases from V and 4 bases from J, with 13 bases between. CDR3 in amino acids: CASNLQVVTEAFF. The CDR3 DNA sequence: TGTGCCAGCAATCTACAGGTCGTCACTGAAGCTTTCTTT.

The V and J genes are TRBV6-1 and TRBJ1-1; TRBD1 might be the D (6 bases). The CDR3 covers 16 residues. Trimming took off 4 bases at V and 1 base at J, with 16 bases between the two ends. From germline, CDR1 is MNHNS and CDR2 SASEGT. The CDR3 is CASSGVLGGTNTEAFF. CDR3 nucleotides: TGTGCCAGCAGTGGGGTTTTAGGGGGAACGAACACTGAAGCTTTCTTT.

The CDR3 sequence is CASRGQGDNQPQHF. The CDR3 nucleotides are TGTGCCAGCAGGGGACAGGGTGACAATCAGCCCCAGCATTTT. The chain uses TRBV25-1 and TRBJ1-5, with TRBD1 matching 9 bases. Germline CDR1 reads MGHDK; CDR2 reads SYGVNS. V was clipped by 6 bases and J by 3 bases; unmatched bases: 3. The CDR3 has 14 residues.

The V call is TRBV28, the J call TRBJ2-7, with a tentative D call TRBD2 (6 bases). The CDR3 runs to 13 residues. The V end was cut by 6 bases, the J end by 2 bases, with 11 bases between. Germline CDR1 MDHEN, CDR2 SYDVKM. The DNA for the CDR3 is TGTGCCAGCAGCAGTTGGGGGGCCTACGAGCAGTACTTC. Protein product: CASSSWGAYEQYF.

The chain carries TRBV5-6 and TRBJ2-7; TRBD2 matches at 7 bases. The V gene's germline CDR1 is SGHDT and CDR2 YYEEEE. V lost 2 bases and J lost 4; bases outside the gene matches: 9. This CDR3 comprises 15 residues. The CDR3 bases are TGTGCCAGCAGCTTCGGTCGGGCGGGAGCATACGAGCAGTACTTC. As protein: CASSFGRAGAYEQYF.

The V gene is TRBV7-3, the J gene TRBJ2-1; D might be TRBD2 (6 bases). The CDR3 runs 14 residues. The germline V gene has CDR1 SGHTA and CDR2 FQGTGA. Between the trimmed V and J ends, which lost 5 bases and 5 bases, there was a span of 13 bases. CDR3 residues: CASSPLDYNNEQFF. CDR3 nucleotide sequence: TGTGCCAGCAGCCCTCTGGACTACAACAATGAGCAGTTCTTC.

CDR3 sequence: CASSPQVMRIYEQYF. The DNA of the CDR3 is TGTGCCAGCAGCCCCCAAGTTATGAGAATCTACGAGCAGTACTTC. The V call is TRBV14, the J call TRBJ2-7; D is ambiguous. The germline V gene encodes CDR1 SGHDN and CDR2 FVKESK. Trimming took off 4 bases at V and 3 bases at J, with 16 bases between the two ends. The CDR3 runs to 15 residues. Full variable domain (missing parts from reference TRBV14 and TRBJ2-7): EAGVTQFPSHSVIEKGQTVTLRCDPISGHDNLYWYRRVMGKEIKFLLHFVKESKQDESGMPNNRFLAERTGGTYSTLKVQPAELEDSGVYFCASSPQVMRIYEQYFGPGTRLTVT.

The chain combines TRBV18 with TRBJ2-2; D gene uncertain. The CDR3 runs 15 residues. The V gene's germline CDR1 is KGHSH and CDR2 LQKENI. V lost 0 bases to trimming and J lost 2 bases, with 7 bases between them. CDR3 amino acids: CASSPPRGNTGELFF. The CDR3 DNA follows: TGTGCCAGCTCACCACCGAGAGGAAACACCGGGGAGCTGTTTTTT.

The chain recombines TRBV19 with TRBJ2-2; D may be TRBD1 or TRBD2 (5 bases each). The CDR3 is made up of 14 amino acids. Germline lookup yields CDR1 LNHDA and CDR2 SQIVND (reference sequence). Trimming left V 7 bases short and J 0 bases short, with 9 bases between. The CDR3 spells CASIGGTNTGELFF. The CDR3 DNA sequence: TGTGCCAGTATTGGGGGAACGAACACCGGGGAGCTGTTTTTT.

The rearrangement joins TRBV18 to TRBJ1-5; 8 positions agree with TRBD1. The CDR3 has 15 residues. The V and J ends lost 6 bases and 2 bases, in that order; junction bases with no gene match: 6. CDR1 and CDR2 from the germline V gene are KGHSH and LQKENI. The CDR3: CASSKQGDGNQPQHF. The CDR3 bases are TGTGCCAGCTCGAAACAGGGGGACGGCAATCAGCCCCAGCATTTT. The full variable domain, its missing parts supplied by reference TRBV18 and TRBJ1-5, is NAGVMQNPRHLVRRRGQEARLRCSPMKGHSHVYWYRQLPEEGLKFMVYLQKENIIDESGMPKERFSAEFPKEGPSILRIQQVVRGDSAAYFCASSKQGDGNQPQHFGDGTRLSIL.

The chain links TRBV10-3 to TRBJ1-1, with TRBD1 matching 10 bases. There are 14 residues in the CDR3. Germline CDR1 reads ENHRY; CDR2 reads SYGVKD. V shed 8 bases, J shed 0 bases, and the junction held 3 bases outside the gene matches. CDR3 region: CAISGQGLNTEAFF. CDR3 sequence (DNA): TGTGCCATCTCGGGACAGGGGCTGAACACTGAAGCTTTCTTT.

The V gene is TRBV6-5, the J gene TRBJ2-1, with D possibly matching TRBD2 (5 bases). The germline V gene encodes CDR1 MNHEY and CDR2 SVGAGI. CDR3 size: 15 residues. V was clipped by 4 bases and J by 6 bases, with 16 bases between them. The CDR3 region is CASSLGRLEGNEQFF. CDR3 bases: TGTGCCAGCAGTTTAGGCCGCCTCGAGGGCAATGAGCAGTTCTTC.